The text below deals with one TCR beta chain. Looked up from germline, CDR1 is KGHSH and CDR2 is LQKENI. V was shortened by 2 bases and J by 4 bases, with 14 bases between the two germline ends. The CDR3 runs 15 residues. This sample is part of a study of control samples from healthy donors and cancer patients. Profiled with immunoSEQ multiplex PCR; TCRdb holds only in-frame clones, not every one. Here the sample spans about 120,000 clones, 80% to 90% being singletons. The TCR comes from a man aged 25 to 45 in good health. The chain links TRBV18 to TRBJ1-1, with D unclear. Sequencing was performed on blood. CDR3 in amino acids: CASSPGETVSTEAFF. The CDR3 DNA sequence: TGTGCCAGCTCACCAGGGGAAACAGTGAGCACTGAAGCTTTCTTT.